These T cell receptor beta chains were read from a single sample in a study of neurological immune-mediated disorders. TCRdb called the 5' RACE reads again in MiXCR, with one record for every CDR3 protein. The table shows some 43,000 distinct CDR3 sequences, with about 12% occurring only once. Sequences were obtained from PBMCs. Every receptor here comes from a male donor with HTLV-1-associated myelopathy (HAM/TSP). The CDR3 runs from the conserved cysteine through the conserved F or W. A D gene is named only where the DNA matches it firmly. Part of the rows lack a size; the others show once, few, many or a class for expanded clones.

cdr3_length	clone_size	v_call	j_call	d_call	cdr3_aa	cdr3_nt
18	NA	TRBV5-1	TRBJ2-4	NA	CASSLAMAVGSAKNIQYF	TGCGCCAGCAGCTTGGCCATGGCCGTTGGGTCCGCCAAAAACATTCAGTACTTC
16	NA	TRBV28	TRBJ2-1	TRBD2	CASSLSGTGGYNEQFF	TGTGCCAGCAGTTTAAGCGGGACGGGTGGGTACAATGAGCAGTTCTTC
12	many	TRBV5-1	TRBJ2-7	TRBD2	CASRRGEGEQYF	TGCGCCAGCAGGCGAGGGGAGGGCGAGCAGTACTTC
15	many	TRBV12-3/TRBV12-4	TRBJ2-2	NA	CASRKFLRGTGELFF	TGTGCCAGCAGGAAGTTTCTCAGAGGGACCGGGGAGCTGTTTTTT
15	many	TRBV7-8	TRBJ2-5	TRBD1	CASSFGTGVVETQYF	TGTGCCAGCAGCTTCGGGACAGGGGTTGTTGAGACCCAGTACTTC
16	NA	TRBV19	TRBJ1-1	NA	CASSLNLRDKDTEAFF	TGTGCCAGTAGTCTCAACCTCCGGGACAAGGACACTGAAGCTTTCTTT
14	many	TRBV7-9	TRBJ2-3	NA	CASSLGLRTDTQYF	TGTGCCAGCAGCCTAGGACTTCGGACAGATACGCAGTATTTT
13	many	TRBV7-2	TRBJ1-3	NA	CASSVNSGNTIYF	TGTGCCAGCAGCGTTAACTCTGGAAACACCATATATTTT
11	NA	TRBV11-2	TRBJ2-1	NA	CASILGAEQFF	TGTGCCAGCATCTTAGGGGCTGAGCAGTTCTTC
19	NA	TRBV3-1	TRBJ2-1	TRBD1	CASSRTYTGGANGDNEQFF	TGTGCCAGCAGCCGAACCTACACAGGGGGCGCAAATGGGGACAATGAGCAGTTCTTC
15	many	TRBV5-1	TRBJ1-4	NA	CASSLGKTANEKLFF	TGCGCCAGCAGCTTAGGAAAGACGGCGAATGAAAAACTGTTTTTT
13	many	TRBV11-3	TRBJ1-1	NA	CASSYGGNTEAFF	TGTGCCAGCTCCTACGGCGGGAACACTGAAGCTTTCTTT
15	many	TRBV10-3	TRBJ2-5	TRBD2	CAISEITSGGETQYF	TGTGCCATCAGTGAGATAACTAGCGGGGGAGAGACCCAGTACTTC